This T cell receptor beta chain appears in the sequencing data of a study of T cells in Graves' hyperthyroidism and ophthalmopathy. Study-level background: At initial diagnosis, before any treatment had begun, peripheral blood was obtained. Study observations and caveats: Stable hyperthyroidism was separated from ophthalmopathy by a model based on 13 V-J features.

From RNA transcripts, TCR beta CDR3 regions were amplified. The primer set for the first-round RT-PCR of the TCR CDR3 was HTBI. TCRdb re-called the multiplex PCR reads through MiXCR, storing one row per CDR3 protein. Of roughly 250,000 distinct CDR3 sequences in the sample, 15% to 20% were seen once. This clonotype occurred many times. Its specificity is unknown. The CDR3 covers 14 residues. The germline V and J ends were trimmed by 0 bases and 1 base, with 7 bases remaining between them. Germline-derived CDR1 and CDR2 are GTSNPN and SVGIG (reference sequence). The rearrangement uses TRBV30 and TRBJ1-3; D gene ambiguous. The receptor comes from a woman between 18 and 30 years old with Graves' ophthalmopathy. The sequenced sample consisted of blood. The CDR3 DNA sequence: TGTGCCTGGAGTGTAGATGGGTCTGGAAACACCATATATTTT. Its translation: CAWSVDGSGNTIYF.